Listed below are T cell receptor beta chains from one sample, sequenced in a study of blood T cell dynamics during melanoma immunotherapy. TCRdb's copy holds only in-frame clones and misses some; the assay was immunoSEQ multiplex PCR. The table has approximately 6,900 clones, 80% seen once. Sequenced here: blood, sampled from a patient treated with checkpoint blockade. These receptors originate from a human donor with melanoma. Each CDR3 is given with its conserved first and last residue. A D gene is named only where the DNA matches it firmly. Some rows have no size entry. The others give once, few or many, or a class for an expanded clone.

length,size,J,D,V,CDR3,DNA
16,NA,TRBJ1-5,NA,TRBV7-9,CASSLDPGNDGQPQHF,TGTGCCAGCAGCTTAGACCCGGGGAATGATGGGCAGCCCCAGCATTTT
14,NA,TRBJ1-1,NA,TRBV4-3,CASRGPLKNTEAFF,TGCGCCAGCAGGGGACCCCTAAAGAACACTGAAGCTTTCTTT
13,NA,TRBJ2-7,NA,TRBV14,CASSQGEDYEQYF,TGTGCCAGCAGCCAGGGGGAGGATTACGAGCAGTACTTC
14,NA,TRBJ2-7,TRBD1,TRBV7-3,CASSSGQGSDEQYF,TGTGCCAGCAGCTCGGGACAGGGTAGCGACGAGCAGTACTTC
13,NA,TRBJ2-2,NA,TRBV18,CASSSDRTGELFF,TGTGCCAGCTCATCCGACAGAACCGGGGAGCTGTTTTTT
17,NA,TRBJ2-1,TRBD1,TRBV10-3,CASWDRGDSGSFDEQFF,TGTGCCTCATGGGACAGGGGGGATAGCGGGAGTTTTGATGAGCAGTTCTTC
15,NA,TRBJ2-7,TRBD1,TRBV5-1,CASSLTGGNTYEQYF,TGCGCCAGCAGCTTGACAGGGGGTAATACCTACGAGCAGTACTTC
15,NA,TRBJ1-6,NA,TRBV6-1,CASKMAREYNSPLHF,TGTGCCAGCAAAATGGCCAGGGAGTATAATTCACCCCTCCACTTT
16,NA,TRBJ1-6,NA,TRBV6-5,CASSSYVGSYNSPLHF,TGTGCCAGCAGTTCCTACGTCGGCTCCTATAATTCACCCCTCCACTTT
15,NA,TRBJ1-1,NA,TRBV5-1,CASSLGDTSNTEAFF,TGCGCCAGCAGCTTGGGGGACACTTCGAACACTGAAGCTTTCTTT
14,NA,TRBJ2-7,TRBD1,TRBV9,CASSVEGATYEQYF,TGTGCCAGCAGCGTAGAGGGGGCTACCTACGAGCAGTACTTC
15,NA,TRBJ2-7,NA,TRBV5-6,CASSLTGVENYEQYF,TGTGCCAGCAGCTTGACGGGAGTCGAGAATTACGAGCAGTACTTC
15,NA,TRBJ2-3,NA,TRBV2,CASSEPLVNTDTQYF,TGTGCCAGCAGTGAACCGCTGGTTAACACAGATACGCAGTATTTT
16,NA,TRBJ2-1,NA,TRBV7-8,CASSQRQGNGRGEQFF,TGTGCCAGCAGCCAGCGACAGGGCAATGGGAGGGGTGAGCAGTTCTTC
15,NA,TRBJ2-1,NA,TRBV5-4,CASSLHNLDWNEQFF,TGTGCCAGCAGCTTACATAACCTAGACTGGAATGAGCAGTTCTTC
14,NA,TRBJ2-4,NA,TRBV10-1,CAIKCGLFWDIQYF,TGCGCCATTAAGTGCGGACTCTTTTGGGACATTCAGTACTTC
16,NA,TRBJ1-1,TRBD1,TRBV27,CASSLYRTGSYTEAFF,TGTGCCAGCAGTTTATACCGGACAGGGTCGTATACTGAAGCTTTCTTT
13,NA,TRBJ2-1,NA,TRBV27,CASSSRSHNEQFF,TGTGCCAGCAGTTCTCGAAGTCACAATGAGCAGTTCTTC
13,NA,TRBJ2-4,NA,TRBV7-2,CASSLDQRDIQYF,TGTGCCAGCAGCTTAGACCAACGGGACATTCAGTACTTC
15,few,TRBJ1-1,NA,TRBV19,CASSLTGLGNTEAFF,TGTGCCAGTAGCCTTACAGGGCTAGGGAACACTGAAGCTTTCTTT
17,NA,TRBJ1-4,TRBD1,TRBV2,CASSGPGQALVDEKLFF,TGTGCCAGCAGTGGCCCGGGACAGGCCTTAGTCGATGAAAAACTGTTTTTT
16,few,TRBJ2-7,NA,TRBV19,CASSIALGASSYEQYF,TGTGCCAGTAGTATAGCCCTCGGAGCCAGCTCCTACGAGCAGTACTTC
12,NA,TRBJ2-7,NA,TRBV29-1,CSVSIQGNEQYF,TGCAGCGTCTCTATACAGGGAAACGAGCAGTACTTC
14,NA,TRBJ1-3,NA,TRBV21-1,CAIDPDRGRNTIYF,TGTGCCATCGACCCGGACAGGGGACGAAACACCATATATTTT
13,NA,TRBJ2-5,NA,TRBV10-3,CAIRAGAKETQYF,TGTGCCATCAGGGCGGGGGCCAAAGAGACCCAGTACTTC
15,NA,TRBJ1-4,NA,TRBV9,CASSPTPADNEKLFF,TGTGCCAGCAGTCCTACACCCGCCGATAATGAAAAACTGTTTTTT
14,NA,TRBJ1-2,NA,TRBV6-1,CASSEHLGAEGYTF,TGTGCCAGCAGTGAACATTTGGGGGCGGAGGGCTACACCTTC
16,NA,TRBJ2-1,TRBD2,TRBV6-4,CASSDILAGGRNEQFF,TGTGCCAGCAGTGATATATTAGCGGGGGGGCGCAATGAGCAGTTCTTC
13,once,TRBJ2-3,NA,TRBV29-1,CSVNYQGPGVQYF,TGCAGCGTGAACTATCAGGGGCCGGGAGTTCAGTATTTT
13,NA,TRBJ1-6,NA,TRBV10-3,CAIAQDNNSPLHF,TGTGCCATCGCCCAGGACAATAATTCACCCCTCCACTTT
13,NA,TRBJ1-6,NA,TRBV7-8,CASSSPGESPLHF,TGTGCCAGCAGCTCCCCGGGAGAGTCACCCCTCCACTTT
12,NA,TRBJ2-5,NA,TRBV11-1,CASTIRGETQYF,TGTGCCAGCACCATTAGGGGAGAGACCCAGTACTTC
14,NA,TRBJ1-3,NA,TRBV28,CASSLTNSGNTIYF,TGTGCCAGCAGCCTTACAAACTCTGGAAACACCATATATTTT
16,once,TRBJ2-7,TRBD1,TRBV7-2,CASSSGGGTGAYEQYF,TGTGCCAGCAGCTCCGGAGGGGGGACAGGGGCCTACGAGCAGTACTTC
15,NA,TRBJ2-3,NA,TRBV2,CASSVAEAKGDTQYF,TGTGCCAGCAGTGTGGCAGAAGCTAAAGGGGATACGCAGTATTTT
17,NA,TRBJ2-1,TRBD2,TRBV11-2,CASSYLLVAGGPHEQFF,TGTGCCAGCAGCTACCTTCTCGTAGCGGGAGGGCCGCATGAGCAGTTCTTC
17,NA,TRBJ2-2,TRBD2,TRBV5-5,CASSYGGIAGRVGELFF,TGTGCCAGCAGCTATGGGGGAATAGCGGGAAGAGTCGGGGAGCTGTTTTTT
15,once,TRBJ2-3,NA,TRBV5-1,CASSLALAITDTQYF,TGCGCCAGCAGCTTGGCTCTAGCAATCACAGATACGCAGTATTTT
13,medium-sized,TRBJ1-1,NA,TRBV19,CASSIRENTEAFF,TGTGCCAGTAGTATAAGAGAGAACACTGAAGCTTTCTTT
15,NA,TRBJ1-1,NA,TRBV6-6,CAISEVKGYTTEAFF,TGTGCCATCAGTGAGGTGAAGGGGTACACGACTGAAGCTTTCTTT
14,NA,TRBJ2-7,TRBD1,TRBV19,CASSSTGGPYEQYF,TGTGCCAGTAGTAGCACAGGGGGACCCTACGAGCAGTACTTC
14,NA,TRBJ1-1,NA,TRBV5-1,CASRLRGGGTEAFF,TGCGCCAGCCGCCTCCGGGGAGGGGGCACTGAAGCTTTCTTT
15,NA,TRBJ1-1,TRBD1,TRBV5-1,CASSLAGTGGTEAFF,TGCGCCAGCAGCTTGGCCGGGACAGGGGGCACTGAAGCCTTCTTT
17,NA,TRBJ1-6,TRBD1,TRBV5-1,CASSTAPRDRYNSPLHF,TGCGCCAGCAGCACCGCACCTCGGGACAGGTATAATTCACCCCTCCACTTT
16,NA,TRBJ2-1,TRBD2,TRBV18,CASSPPQLAVDNEQFF,TGTGCCAGCTCACCACCACAACTAGCGGTTGACAATGAGCAGTTCTTC
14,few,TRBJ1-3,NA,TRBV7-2,CASSLAGSGNTIYF,TGTGCCAGCAGCTTAGCAGGGTCTGGAAACACCATATATTTT
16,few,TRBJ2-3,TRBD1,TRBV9,CASSASGTGVLDTQYF,TGTGCCAGCAGCGCCTCCGGGACAGGGGTGTTAGATACGCAGTATTTT
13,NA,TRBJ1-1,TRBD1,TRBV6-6,CASSLAAGGEAFF,TGTGCCAGCAGTTTGGCGGCAGGGGGTGAAGCTTTCTTT
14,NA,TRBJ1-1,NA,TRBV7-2,CASSYRERYTEAFF,TGTGCCAGCAGCTACAGGGAACGCTACACTGAAGCTTTCTTT
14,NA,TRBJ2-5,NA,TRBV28,CASSLTTRLETQYF,TGTGCCAGCAGCCTCACGACTAGGCTGGAGACCCAGTACTTC
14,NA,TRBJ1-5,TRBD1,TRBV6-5,CASSTGQGDQPQHF,TGTGCCAGCAGCACGGGACAGGGGGATCAGCCCCAGCATTTT
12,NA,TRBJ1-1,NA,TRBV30,CAWRGMNTEAFF,TGTGCCTGGAGAGGAATGAACACTGAAGCTTTCTTT
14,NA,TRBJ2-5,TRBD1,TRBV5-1,CASSLVEDRGPQYF,TGCGCCAGCAGCTTGGTGGAGGACAGGGGGCCCCAGTACTTC
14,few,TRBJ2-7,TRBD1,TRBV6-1,CASSGQGYDYEQYF,TGTGCCAGCAGTGGACAGGGCTATGACTACGAGCAGTACTTC
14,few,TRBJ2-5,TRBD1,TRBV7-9,CASSLGTGGETQYF,TGTGCCAGCAGCTTAGGGACAGGGGGAGAGACCCAGTACTTC
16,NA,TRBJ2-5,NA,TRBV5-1,CASSLTGGLGQETQYF,TGCGCCAGCAGCTTGACCGGGGGACTTGGTCAAGAGACCCAGTACTTC
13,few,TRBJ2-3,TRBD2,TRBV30,CAWSIAGADTQYF,TGTGCCTGGAGTATCGCGGGGGCAGATACGCAGTATTTT
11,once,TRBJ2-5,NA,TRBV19,CASSPGETQYF,TGTGCCAGTAGTCCAGGGGAGACCCAGTACTTC